These 10 T cell receptor beta chains share one sample of origin, sequenced in a study of Graves' ophthalmopathy and Graves' hyperthyroidism. Amplification of TCR beta CDR3 regions used RNA transcripts. The authors performed first-round RT-PCR with HTBI primers and then a second-round multiplex PCR. TCRdb independently ran MiXCR on the multiplex PCR reads; one entry per CDR3 protein. This table holds roughly 1.1 million distinct CDR3 sequences, 35% to 45% found once. The sequenced material came from peripheral blood or thyroid tissue (not recorded which). The receptors shown here come from an adult man with Graves' hyperthyroidism.

A remark on this clonotype: Since a much larger clone is just one base distant, this may be a read error. The conserved closing phenylalanine or tryptophan is absent in this CDR3, likely reflecting a read error. The V call is TRBV12-3 or TRBV12-4, the J call TRBJ1-2; D uncertain. V was clipped by 2 bases and J by 7 bases, with 8 bases between them. This CDR3 has 12 amino acids. The CDR3 loop is CASSLTKSGYTL. The CDR3 coding sequence is TGTGCCAGCAGTTTAACAAAATCTGGCTACACCCTC.

There are many counts of this clonotype. The rearrangement joins TRBV20-1 to TRBJ2-5; 7 positions match TRBD2. The CDR3 covers 13 residues. V trimming: 6 bases; J trimming: 3 bases; junction bases outside the gene matches: 7. Germline assignment: CDR1 DFQATT and CDR2 SNEGSKA (reference sequence). DNA of the CDR3: TGCAGTGCCCCTGGACTAGTCAAAGAGACCCAGTACTTC. This encodes CSAPGLVKETQYF.

In this sample, this clonotype turned up many times. The rearrangement uses TRBV20-1 and TRBJ1-5; 7 bases align to TRBD1. Losses at the gene ends were 1 base for V and 0 bases for J; bases not matched to a gene: 6. The CDR3 has 16 amino acids. CDR1 and CDR2 from the germline V gene are DFQATT and SNEGSKA (reference sequence). The CDR3 sequence: CSARVLQGYSNQPQHF. The CDR3 DNA follows: TGCAGTGCTAGAGTACTACAGGGGTATAGCAATCAGCCCCAGCATTTT.

This clonotype was seen a handful of times. The junction differs from germline at one of its ends, possibly a read error. The rearrangement uses TRBV25-1 and TRBJ2-2, with 8 bases lining up with TRBD2. The CDR3 has 15 amino acids. Germline loops: CDR1 MGHDK, CDR2 SYGVNS. The CDR3 loop reads CASSDGSGSSGEQFF. CDR3 DNA: TGTGCCAGCAGTGATGGCAGCGGGAGTTCCGGTGAGCAGTTTTTT.

The rearrangement joins TRBV18 to TRBJ2-7; 9 bases agree with TRBD1. The J segment lost 0 bases and the V segment lost 2 bases, leaving 2 bases of the junction unmatched. The CDR3 consists of 15 residues. Germline CDR1 and CDR2: KGHSH and LQKENI. CDR3 nucleotides: TGTGCCAGCTCACCAACACAGGGGGCCTCCTACGAGCAGTACTTC. Its translation: CASSPTQGASYEQYF.

This clonotype came up a few times. An end of the junction differs from the germline gene, which may be a read error. The chain recombines TRBV10-3 with TRBJ1-3, with D unclear. There are 16 residues in the CDR3. Germline V gene data show CDR1 as ENHRY and CDR2 as SYGVKD. CDR3 coding DNA: TGTGCCAGCAGTTACTACGCCTCGAGCTCTGGAAACACCATATATTTT. It encodes CASSYYASSSGNTIYF.

About this clonotype itself: Because it lacks the conserved phenylalanine or tryptophan at the end, this CDR3 is likely a read error. The J gene is TRBJ1-1, the V gene TRBV10-3; no definite D call. CDR3 length equals 14 residues. Germline V gene sequence: CDR1 ENHRY, CDR2 SYGVKD. The V and J ends lost 0 bases and 0 bases respectively, with 5 bases between them. CDR3 amino acids: CAISESAVNTEAFL. The CDR3 DNA reads as TGTGCCATCAGTGAGTCGGCAGTGAACACTGAAGCTTTCCTT.

This clonotype occurred many times. The chain joins TRBV11-2 to TRBJ1-1; D unclear. V lost 2 bases and J lost 0, with 10 bases in between. Per germline, CDR1 SGHAT and CDR2 FQNNGV. This CDR3 spans 15 amino acids. CDR3 sequence reads: CASSLSGGVNTEAFF. Written as DNA, the CDR3 is TGTGCCAGCAGCTTATCTGGTGGGGTGAACACTGAAGCTTTCTTT.

This clonotype was seen a handful of times. The chain employs TRBV7-2 and TRBJ2-2; TRBD2 matches at 10 bases. Per the germline V gene, CDR1 is SGHTA and CDR2 is FQGNSA. This CDR3 comprises 17 residues. V lost 2 bases to trimming and J lost 5 bases; unmatched junction nucleotides: 8. In DNA form, the CDR3 reads TGTGCCAGCAGCTTACTCAGCGGGGGGGCCGGGACCGGGGAGCTGTTTTTT. Translated: CASSLLSGGAGTGELFF.

The chain joins TRBV24-1 to TRBJ1-5; D ambiguous. V dropped 4 bases and J dropped 4 bases, with 13 bases sitting between them. Germline V gene data show CDR1 as KGHDR and CDR2 as SFDVKD. This CDR3 has 15 amino acids. The CDR3: CATSDSGPLNQPQHF. CDR3 coding DNA: TGTGCCACCAGTGACTCCGGGCCTCTAAATCAGCCCCAGCATTTT.